The 24 T cell receptor beta chains below come from one sample, sequenced in a study of vaccination and CD4 T cells after COVID-19. Their antigen targets remain unknown. The Oncomine TCR Beta short-read assay was applied to DNA of cultured CD4+ T cells. TCRdb called the PCR reads again in MiXCR, with one record for every CDR3 protein. The profile shows about 14,000 distinct CDR3 sequences, 50% to 60% of them singletons. Described treatment: roughly 11-day PBMC culture with coronavirus spike peptide pools or control peptides (ViraFEST assay). Sequenced sample: CD4+ T cells from blood, cultured in vitro. These receptors were obtained from a human donor who had recovered from COVID-19.

The chain joins TRBV20-1 to TRBJ2-5; perhaps TRBD1 as D (5 bases). The V end lost 0 bases, the J end lost 0 bases, and 11 bases lay between the germline ends. The CDR3 has 15 residues. CDR1 and CDR2 (germline): DFQATT, SNEGSKA (reference sequence). The DNA for the CDR3 is TGCAGTGCTAGAGATACCGACAGCGACCAAGAGACCCAGTACTTC. It translates to CSARDTDSDQETQYF.

The J gene is TRBJ2-5, the V gene TRBV6-2 or TRBV6-3; 10 nucleotides line up with TRBD2. Trimming removed 2 bases from V and 5 bases from J; junction bases left unmatched: 8. The CDR3 runs to 16 residues. CDR1 and CDR2 from the germline V gene are MNHEY and SVGEGT. The CDR3 loop reads CASSYTPSGSRETQYF. The CDR3 DNA sequence: TGTGCCAGCAGTTACACCCCTAGCGGGAGTCGGGAGACCCAGTACTTC.

The chain links TRBV9 to TRBJ1-6, with D unclear. Germline CDR1 is SGDLS and CDR2 is YYNGEE. Trimming shortened V by 0 bases and J by 10 bases, and 14 bases separated the two germline ends. The CDR3 contains 15 residues. The CDR3: CASSVGSPAGSPLHF. DNA of the CDR3: TGTGCCAGCAGCGTAGGATCACCGGCGGGATCACCCCTCCACTTT.

The chain uses TRBV27 and TRBJ2-7; 7 nucleotides match TRBD1. CDR1 MNHEY and CDR2 SMNVEV come from the germline V gene (reference sequence). This CDR3 has 16 residues. V lost 1 base to trimming and J lost 3 bases; unmatched junction nucleotides: 9. The CDR3 region is CASSLYGQVRNYEQYF. The CDR3 region has the DNA TGTGCCAGCAGTTTATACGGACAGGTTAGAAACTACGAGCAGTACTTC.

The chain has TRBV19 and TRBJ2-5; D gene unclear. The germline V and J ends were trimmed by 0 bases and 5 bases, with 10 bases remaining between them. Germline assignment: CDR1 LNHDA and CDR2 SQIVND (reference sequence). The CDR3 is made up of 14 amino acids. The CDR3 here is CASSIDKVAETQYF. The CDR3 DNA reads as TGTGCCAGTAGTATAGATAAGGTGGCCGAGACCCAGTACTTC.

The chain uses TRBV5-1 and TRBJ2-5; 8 positions match TRBD1. The trim removed 0 bases at V and 5 bases at J, leaving 6 bases unmatched. Germline V gives CDR1 SGHRS, CDR2 YFSETQ. The CDR3 extends over 15 amino acids. CDR3 region: CASSLAGGIGETQYF. Here the CDR3 DNA reads TGCGCCAGCAGCTTGGCAGGGGGCATAGGGGAGACCCAGTACTTC.

This chain uses TRBV2 with TRBJ2-7; 8 positions agree with TRBD2. This CDR3 region has 18 residues. Trimming removed 4 bases from V and 1 base from J; junction bases left unmatched: 15. The germline V gene encodes CDR1 SNHLY and CDR2 FYNNEI. The CDR3 bases are TGTGCCAGCAGTGTTTCGGGAGGGCCGGTATTAATATCCTACGAGCAGTACTTC. Translated, it gives CASSVSGGPVLISYEQYF.

The chain joins TRBV10-3 to TRBJ1-2; D is unclear. The CDR3 loop spans 16 amino acids. V lost 3 bases and J 4 bases, leaving 18 bases between the germline ends. Germline V gives CDR1 ENHRY, CDR2 SYGVKD. CDR3 sequence (DNA): TGTGCCATCAGTGACCCCAACAGTCCCCGACTCTATGGCTACACCTTC. It specifies CAISDPNSPRLYGYTF.

Only a few counts were recorded for this clonotype. V usage is TRBV2 and J usage is TRBJ2-5, with 7 bases that match TRBD2. Germline CDR1 SNHLY, CDR2 FYNNEI. Germline trimming cut 7 bases from V and 1 base from J; bases unmatched to any gene: 9. This CDR3 comprises 15 residues. The CDR3 bases are TGTGCCAGCAACGAGCGGGATGGACCCCAAGAGACCCAGTACTTC. As protein: CASNERDGPQETQYF.

This clonotype was found a few times. The chain combines TRBV20-1 with TRBJ1-5; TRBD1 aligns across 7 bases. V trimming: 3 bases; J trimming: 6 bases; junction bases outside the gene matches: 11. CDR1 is DFQATT, CDR2 SNEGSKA, per germline (reference sequence). The CDR3 has 15 residues. CDR3 nucleotide sequence: TGCAGTGCTAGTCCCTCTATCGACAGGGCTCAGCCCCAGCATTTT. Its translation is CSASPSIDRAQPQHF.

The rearrangement links TRBV6-1 to TRBJ2-7; tentative D call: TRBD1 (5 bases). The CDR3 extends over 13 amino acids. The germline V gene encodes CDR1 MNHNS and CDR2 SASEGT. V lost 10 bases, J lost 4 bases, and 17 bases lay in between. CDR3 region: CATSVAGPYEQYF. DNA of the CDR3: TGTGCCACCTCGGTGGCAGGGCCGTACGAGCAGTACTTC.

A few counts support this clonotype. V and J are TRBV20-1 and TRBJ1-5; 8 nucleotides align to TRBD1. The length of the CDR3 is 15 residues. Germline CDR1 reads DFQATT; CDR2 reads SNEGSKA (reference sequence). J lost 0 bases, V lost 3 bases, and 4 bases had no gene match. The CDR3, as DNA: TGCAGTGCTAGGGACAGGGAGTATAGCAATCAGCCCCAGCATTTT. As protein: CSARDREYSNQPQHF.

The J gene is TRBJ1-4, the V gene TRBV7-2, with D unclear. With 2 bases removed from V and 5 bases from J, the gap between germline ends came to 9 bases. This CDR3 spans 14 amino acids. Per the germline V gene, CDR1 is SGHTA and CDR2 is FQGNSA. The chain's CDR3 is CASSLSRNNEKLFF. The CDR3 bases are TGTGCCAGCAGCTTAAGCCGGAACAATGAAAAACTGTTTTTT.

In its sample, this clonotype was seen a few times. The rearrangement links TRBV7-2 to TRBJ1-5; no firm D call. The CDR3 contains 15 residues. The V end lost 7 bases, the J end lost 6 bases, and 19 bases lay between the germline ends. In germline, CDR1 is SGHTA, CDR2 FQGNSA. CDR3 coding DNA: TGTGCCAGCACACGTGGGTTATACGACGGTCAGCCCCAGCATTTT. It translates to CASTRGLYDGQPQHF.

This clonotype was picked up one time. V usage is TRBV20-1 and J usage is TRBJ1-1, with no clear D. CDR1 is DFQATT and CDR2 is SNEGSKA in the germline V gene (reference sequence). Trimming removed 2 bases at V and 10 bases at J, with 17 bases between. The CDR3 runs 13 residues. The CDR3 spells CSARSVRESGAFF. The CDR3 DNA sequence: TGCAGTGCTAGATCCGTACGAGAGTCGGGAGCTTTCTTT.

This clonotype occurred a few times. J is TRBJ2-3 and V is TRBV6-4; 10 nucleotides agree with TRBD1. With V trimmed by 3 bases and J by 4 bases, 1 base remained unmatched. The germline V gene has CDR1 MRHNA and CDR2 SNTAGT. The length of the CDR3 is 14 residues. This CDR3 reads CASSETGGADTQYF. CDR3 DNA: TGTGCCAGCAGTGAGACAGGGGGCGCAGATACGCAGTATTTT.

This chain uses TRBV2 with TRBJ1-1; a weak D match, TRBD1 (6 bases). CDR3 size: 11 residues. Germline loops: CDR1 SNHLY, CDR2 FYNNEI. The V end lost 8 bases, the J end lost 3 bases, and 7 bases lay between the germline ends. The CDR3 coding sequence is TGTGCCAGCGGACAGTACACTGAAGCTTTCTTT. Translation: CASGQYTEAFF.

The CDR3: CASSGDGASPLHF. CDR3 DNA sequence: TGTGCCAGCAGCGGAGACGGCGCCTCACCCCTCCACTTT. The chain combines TRBV11-2 with TRBJ1-6; D call uncertain. Germline CDR1 and CDR2: SGHAT and FQNNGV. The V end was cut by 5 bases, the J end by 10 bases, with 12 bases between. CDR3 length equals 13 residues.

The chain joins TRBV20-1 to TRBJ1-4, with D possibly matching TRBD1 (6 bases). V gave up 5 bases and J gave up 8 bases, with 24 bases separating them. CDR3 length: 16 amino acids. CDR1 and CDR2 from the germline V gene are DFQATT and SNEGSKA (reference sequence). CDR3 nucleotides: TGCAGTGCTTACTCCTTTGAACAGGGCCCGCGAGAAAAACTGTTTTTT. This encodes CSAYSFEQGPREKLFF.

V and J are TRBV21-1 and TRBJ2-1; the DNA was not used to check the table's D call, TRBD2. TRBV21-1 is recorded as a pseudogene. The CDR3 has 14 residues. CDR3 sequence: CASNRLAGVNEQFF. CDR3 coding DNA: TGTGCCAGCAACCGACTAGCGGGAGTCAATGAGCAGTTCTTC.

CDR3 residues: CASSRQGMDYGYTF. The CDR3 DNA follows: TGCGCCAGCAGTAGACAGGGTATGGACTATGGCTACACCTTC. The V call is TRBV5-1, the J call TRBJ1-2, with 7 positions matching TRBD1. V lost 5 bases and J lost 3; bases outside the gene matches: 7. Germline V gene data show CDR1 as SGHRS and CDR2 as YFSETQ. This CDR3 has 14 amino acids.

This clonotype has a handful of counts. The CDR3, as DNA: TGTGCCAGCAGCCCAGACAGCCTAACCTACGAGCAGTACTTC. Its protein is CASSPDSLTYEQYF. The genes are TRBV2 and TRBJ2-7; the D gene is possibly TRBD1 (5 bases). V lost 6 bases and J lost 2, with 14 bases in between. The germline V gene encodes CDR1 SNHLY and CDR2 FYNNEI. This CDR3 region has 14 residues.

J is TRBJ2-5 and V is TRBV5-1; D gene ambiguous. Germline lookup yields CDR1 SGHRS and CDR2 YFSETQ. V was trimmed by 0 bases and J by 5 bases, leaving 5 bases between them. The CDR3 totals 12 residues. The CDR3 DNA reads as TGCGCCAGCAGCTTGGCCGGGGAGACCCAGTACTTC. Translation: CASSLAGETQYF.

The chain links TRBV29-1 to TRBJ1-1; 8 positions match TRBD1. This CDR3 is 17 amino acids long. With V trimmed by 3 bases and J by 0 bases, 12 bases remained unmatched. Germline CDR1 reads SQVTM; CDR2 reads ANQGSEA. In DNA, the CDR3 is TGCAGCGTTGACGGAGAGGTCGGACAGGGCATGAACACTGAAGCTTTCTTT. Protein: CSVDGEVGQGMNTEAFF.